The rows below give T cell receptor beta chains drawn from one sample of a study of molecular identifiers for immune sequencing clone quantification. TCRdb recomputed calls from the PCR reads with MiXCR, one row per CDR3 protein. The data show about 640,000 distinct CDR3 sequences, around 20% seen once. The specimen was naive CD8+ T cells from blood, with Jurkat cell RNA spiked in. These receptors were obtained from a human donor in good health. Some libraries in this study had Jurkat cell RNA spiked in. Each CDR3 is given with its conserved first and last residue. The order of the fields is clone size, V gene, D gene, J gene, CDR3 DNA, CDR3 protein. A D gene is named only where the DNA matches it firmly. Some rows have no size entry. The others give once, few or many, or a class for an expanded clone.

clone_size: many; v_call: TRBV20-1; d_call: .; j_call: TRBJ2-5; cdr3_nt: TGCAGTGCTAGAGATTACGGCGGGGTCTCACCCAACGGAGAGACCCAGTACTTC; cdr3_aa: CSARDYGGVSPNGETQYF
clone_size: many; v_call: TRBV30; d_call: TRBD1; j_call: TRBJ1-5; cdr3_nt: TGTGCCTGGAGTCCCGGGACAGGGAGTCAGCCCCAGCATTTT; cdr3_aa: CAWSPGTGSQPQHF
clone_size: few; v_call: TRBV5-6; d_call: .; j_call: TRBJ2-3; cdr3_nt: TGTGCCAGCACCCCGGCTGGGCCCCCAGATACGCAGTATTTT; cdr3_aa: CASTPAGPPDTQYF
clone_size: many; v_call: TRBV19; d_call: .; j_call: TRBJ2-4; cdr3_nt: TGTGCCAGTAGTATCGGCACGGGAGCAGCGGCCAAAAACATTCAGTACTTC; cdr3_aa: CASSIGTGAAAKNIQYF
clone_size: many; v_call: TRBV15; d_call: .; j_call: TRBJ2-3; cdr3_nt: TGTGCCACCAGCAGGCTTTCGTCCGCAGATACGCAGTATTTT; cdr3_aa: CATSRLSSADTQYF
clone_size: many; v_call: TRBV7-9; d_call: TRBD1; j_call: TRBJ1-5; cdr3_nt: TGTGCCAGCAGTTCGGGACAGAGTAGCAATCAGCCCCAGCATTTT; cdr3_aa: CASSSGQSSNQPQHF
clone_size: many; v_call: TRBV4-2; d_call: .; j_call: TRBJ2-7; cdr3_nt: TGTGCCAGCAGCCAGGGTGGAACGGAGGGACCGAGCTCCTACGAGCAGTACTTC; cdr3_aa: CASSQGGTEGPSSYEQYF
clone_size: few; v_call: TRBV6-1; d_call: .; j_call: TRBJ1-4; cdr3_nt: TGTGCCAGCACCCGTATGTGGAATGAAGAACTGTTTTTT; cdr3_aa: CASTRMWNEELFF
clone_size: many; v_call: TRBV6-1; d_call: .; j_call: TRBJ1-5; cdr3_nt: TGTGCCAGCAGTGAATATACAGGGCTTCAGCCCCAGCATTTT; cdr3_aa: CASSEYTGLQPQHF
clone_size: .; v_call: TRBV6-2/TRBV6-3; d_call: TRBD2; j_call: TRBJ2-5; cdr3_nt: TGTGCCAGCAGTCCCGGGACTAGCTGGGAGACCCAGTACTTC; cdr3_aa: CASSPGTSWETQYF
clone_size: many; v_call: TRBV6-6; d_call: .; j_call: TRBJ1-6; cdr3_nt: TGTGCCAGCAGTTACCCGAAAACAGGGAACCTAGGATCCTATAATTCACCCCTCCACTTT; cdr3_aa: CASSYPKTGNLGSYNSPLHF
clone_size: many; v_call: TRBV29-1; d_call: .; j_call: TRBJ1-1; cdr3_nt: TGCAGTATCATTCTTACAGTCAACACTGAAGCTTTCTTT; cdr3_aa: CSIILTVNTEAFF
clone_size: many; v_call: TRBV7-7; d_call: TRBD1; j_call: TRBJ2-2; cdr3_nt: TGTGCTAGCAGCTCCGGGACAGGGTCAGCCGGGGAGCTGTTTTTT; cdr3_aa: CASSSGTGSAGELFF
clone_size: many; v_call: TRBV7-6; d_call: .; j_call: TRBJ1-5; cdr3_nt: TGTGCCAGCAGCTCAGGATATCATCAGCCCCAGCATTTT; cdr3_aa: CASSSGYHQPQHF
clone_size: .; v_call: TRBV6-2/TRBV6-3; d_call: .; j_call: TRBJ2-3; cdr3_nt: TGTGCCAGCAGTCCCACCGGGCGGGGTCATGGCACAGATACGCAGTATTTT; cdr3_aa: CASSPTGRGHGTDTQYF
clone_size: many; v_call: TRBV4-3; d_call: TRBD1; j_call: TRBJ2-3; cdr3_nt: TGCGCCAGCAGCCAGGAAACAGGGGTGAGCACAGATACGCAGTATTTT; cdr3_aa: CASSQETGVSTDTQYF
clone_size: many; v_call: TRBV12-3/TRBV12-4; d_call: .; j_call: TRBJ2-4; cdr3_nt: TGTGCCAGCAGAGACGACCGGGACAAGAAGGACATTCAGTACTTC; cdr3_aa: CASRDDRDKKDIQYF
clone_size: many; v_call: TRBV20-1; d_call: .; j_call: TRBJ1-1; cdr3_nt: TGCAGTGCTAGGGGACCGGGACATAACACTGAAGCTTTCTTT; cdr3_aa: CSARGPGHNTEAFF
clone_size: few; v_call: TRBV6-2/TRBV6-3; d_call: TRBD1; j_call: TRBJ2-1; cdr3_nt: TGTGCCAGCAGTTACCCGACAGGGGCCAATAACAATGAGCAGTTCTTC; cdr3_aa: CASSYPTGANNNEQFF
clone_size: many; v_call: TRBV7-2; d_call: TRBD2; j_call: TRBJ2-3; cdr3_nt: TGTGCCAGCAGCTCCTGGACTAGCGGGGGGGCAGATACGCAGTATTTT; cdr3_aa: CASSSWTSGGADTQYF
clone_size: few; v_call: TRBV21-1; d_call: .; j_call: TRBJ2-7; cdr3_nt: TGTGCCAGCAGCATGGCCGGGCCACAGGGGAACTACGAGCAGTACTTC; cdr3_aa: CASSMAGPQGNYEQYF
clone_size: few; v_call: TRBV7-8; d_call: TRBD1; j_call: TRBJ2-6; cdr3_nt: TGTGCCAGCAGCCCTTTTAGACAGGGCCCCTCTGGGGCCAACGTCCTGACTTTC; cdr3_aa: CASSPFRQGPSGANVLTF
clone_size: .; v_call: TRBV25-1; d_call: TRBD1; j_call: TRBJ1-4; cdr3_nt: TGTGCCAGCAGTGAATACTGGACAGGGGAACCCACAACTAATGAAAAACTGTTTTTT; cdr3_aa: CASSEYWTGEPTTNEKLFF
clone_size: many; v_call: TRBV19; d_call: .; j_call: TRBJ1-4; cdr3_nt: TGTGCCAGTAGTATCGGACAGTTCAATGAAAAACTGTTTTTT; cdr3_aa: CASSIGQFNEKLFF
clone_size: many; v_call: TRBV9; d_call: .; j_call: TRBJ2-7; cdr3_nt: TGTGCCAGCAGCGTAGCGGGGGCGGCAGGCTTCGACGAGCAGTACTTC; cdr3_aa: CASSVAGAAGFDEQYF
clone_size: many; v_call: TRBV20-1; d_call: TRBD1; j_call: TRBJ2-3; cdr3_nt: TGCAGTGCTAGAGCCCTGAACAGGGGAGATACGCAGTATTTT; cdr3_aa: CSARALNRGDTQYF
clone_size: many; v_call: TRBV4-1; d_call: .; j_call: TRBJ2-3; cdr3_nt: TGCGCCAGCAGCCAAGAACCGGGGTCCACAGATACGCAGTATTTT; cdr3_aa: CASSQEPGSTDTQYF
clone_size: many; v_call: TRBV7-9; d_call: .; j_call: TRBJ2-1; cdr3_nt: TGTGCCAGTCTCCCGAGCTCCTACAATGAGCAGTTCTTC; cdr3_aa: CASLPSSYNEQFF
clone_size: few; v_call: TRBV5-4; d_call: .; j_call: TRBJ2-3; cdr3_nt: TGTGCCAGCAGCTCGCCGCCCACACTAGATACGCAGTATTTT; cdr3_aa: CASSSPPTLDTQYF
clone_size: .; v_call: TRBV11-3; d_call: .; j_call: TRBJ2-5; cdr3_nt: TGTGCCAGCACGCAACGGGGAGAGACCCAGTACTTC; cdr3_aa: CASTQRGETQYF
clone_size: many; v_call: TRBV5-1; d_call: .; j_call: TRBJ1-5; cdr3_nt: TGTGCCAGCAGCTTAGCAGGGGATAGCAATCAGCCCCAGCATTTT; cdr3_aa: CASSLAGDSNQPQHF
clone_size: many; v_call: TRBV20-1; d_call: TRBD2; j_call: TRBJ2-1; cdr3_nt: TGCAGTGCTGCCGGGACTAGCTTCAATGAGCAGTTCTTC; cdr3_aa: CSAAGTSFNEQFF
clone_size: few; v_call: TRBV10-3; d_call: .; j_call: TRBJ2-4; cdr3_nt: TGTGCCATCAGTGAAGGGGCCCTAGCCAAAAACATTCAGTACTTC; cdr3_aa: CAISEGALAKNIQYF
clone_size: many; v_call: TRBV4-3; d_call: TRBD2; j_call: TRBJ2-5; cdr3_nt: TGCGCCAGCAGCCAAGATAACGGAGTAGCGGGAGTTCAAGAGACCCAGTACTTC; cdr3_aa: CASSQDNGVAGVQETQYF
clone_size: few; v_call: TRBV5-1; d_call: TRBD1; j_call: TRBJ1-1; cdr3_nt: TGCGCCAGCAGTTGGACAGGAGCTTTCTTT; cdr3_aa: CASSWTGAFF
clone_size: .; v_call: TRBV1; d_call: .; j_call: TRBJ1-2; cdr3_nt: TGCACCAGCAGCCAAGATCTGGCCGGGGGGGCCCTTAACTATGGCTACACCTTC; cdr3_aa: CTSSQDLAGGALNYGYTF
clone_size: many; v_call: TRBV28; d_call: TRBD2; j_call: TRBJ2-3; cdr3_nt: TGTGCCAGCAGTTTCGGACTAGCGGGAGGATTTGATACGCAGTATTTT; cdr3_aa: CASSFGLAGGFDTQYF
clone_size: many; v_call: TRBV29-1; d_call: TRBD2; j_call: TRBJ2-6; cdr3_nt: TGCAGCGTTTTTTGGGGGGGGGGCTCTGGGGCCAACGTCCTGACTTTC; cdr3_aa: CSVFWGGGSGANVLTF
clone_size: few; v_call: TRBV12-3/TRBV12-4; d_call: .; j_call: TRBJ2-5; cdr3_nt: TGTGCCAGCAGTTTTTTTGGACAAGGGCCCACGTACCAAGAGACCCAGTACTTC; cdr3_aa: CASSFFGQGPTYQETQYF
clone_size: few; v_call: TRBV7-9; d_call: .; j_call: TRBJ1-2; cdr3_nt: TGTGCCAGCAGCTTATTGGGAATTTATGGCTACACCTTC; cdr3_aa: CASSLLGIYGYTF
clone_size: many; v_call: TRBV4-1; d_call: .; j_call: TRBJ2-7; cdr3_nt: TGCGCCAGCAGCCAAGACAGGGGCTCGAGCTCCTACGAGCAGTACTTC; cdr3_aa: CASSQDRGSSSYEQYF
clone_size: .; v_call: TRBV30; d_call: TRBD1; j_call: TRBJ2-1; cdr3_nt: TGTGCCTGGGGACAGGGTCTCAATGAGCAGTTCTTC; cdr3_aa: CAWGQGLNEQFF
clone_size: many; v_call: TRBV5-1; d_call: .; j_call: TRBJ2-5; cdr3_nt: TGCGCCAGCAGCTCACCCAACCAAGAGACCCAGTACTTC; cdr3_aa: CASSSPNQETQYF
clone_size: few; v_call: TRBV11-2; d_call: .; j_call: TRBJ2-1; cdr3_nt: TGTGCCAGCAGCTTAGCGGTCCAGGGTAATGAGCAGTTCTTC; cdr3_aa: CASSLAVQGNEQFF
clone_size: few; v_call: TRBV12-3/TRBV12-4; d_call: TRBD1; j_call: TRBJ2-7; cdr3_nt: TGTGCCAGCAGCGGGACAGGGGGCATCGAGCAGTACTTC; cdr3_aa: CASSGTGGIEQYF
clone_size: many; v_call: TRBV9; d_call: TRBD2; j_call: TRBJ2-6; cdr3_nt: TGTGCCAGCAGCGTACGGCGGGAGGTGTCAGGGGCCAACGTCCTGACTTTC; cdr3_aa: CASSVRREVSGANVLTF
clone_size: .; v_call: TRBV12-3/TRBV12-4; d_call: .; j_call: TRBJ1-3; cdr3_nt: TGTGCCAGCAGTTTCTCTCACACCATATATTTT; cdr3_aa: CASSFSHTIYF
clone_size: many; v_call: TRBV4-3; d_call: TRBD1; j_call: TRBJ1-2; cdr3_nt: TGCGCCAGCAGCCCGACAGGGATAAACTATGGCTACACCTTC; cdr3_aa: CASSPTGINYGYTF
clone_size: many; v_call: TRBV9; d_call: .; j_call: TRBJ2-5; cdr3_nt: TGTGCCAGCAGCCACGTGGGACAAGAGACCCAGTACTTC; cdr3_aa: CASSHVGQETQYF
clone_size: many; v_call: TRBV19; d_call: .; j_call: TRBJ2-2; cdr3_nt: TGTGCCAGTAGTATGGGGTCGAACACCGGGGAGCTGTTTTTT; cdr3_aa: CASSMGSNTGELFF
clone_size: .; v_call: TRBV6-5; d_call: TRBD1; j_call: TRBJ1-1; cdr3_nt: TGTGCCAGCAGTTACTCGTCCGGACAGGTGGCTCTCTTT; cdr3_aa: CASSYSSGQVALF
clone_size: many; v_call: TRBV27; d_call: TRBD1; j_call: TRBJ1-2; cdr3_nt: TGTGCCAGCAGTTTTCCAGGGGGCCATGGCTACACCTTC; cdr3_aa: CASSFPGGHGYTF
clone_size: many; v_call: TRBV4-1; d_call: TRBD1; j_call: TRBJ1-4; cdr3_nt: TGCGCCAGCAGCCAACTACATCCAGGACAGGGGTGGGAAAAACTGTTTTTT; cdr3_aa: CASSQLHPGQGWEKLFF
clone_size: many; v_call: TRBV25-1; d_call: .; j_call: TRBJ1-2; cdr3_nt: TGTGCCAGCAGTCACTCCGGGGCAAATGGCTACACCTTC; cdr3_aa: CASSHSGANGYTF
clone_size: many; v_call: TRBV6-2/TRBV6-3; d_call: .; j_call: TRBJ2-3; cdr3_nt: TGTGCCAGCAGTAACCCGGATACGCAGTATTTT; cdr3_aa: CASSNPDTQYF